This T cell receptor (beta chain) was profiled in a study of blood T cell repertoires in COVID-19. Whole-study context: Spain, Italy and the United States supplied samples that represented acute and convalescent COVID-19. The cDNA or gDNA used as material had been derived from T cells, B-cell-depleted T cells, or PBMCs.

Everyone who took part was about 18 to 90 years old, and they came from 24 US areas. As processed by the authors: Quantification of nucleated cells was approximated via reference gene primer amplification. The table came from immunoSEQ multiplex PCR; TCRdb's copy has only in-frame clones and leaves some out. That table gives V, J and clone size, and the DNA gave D and trimming. The table includes about 200,000 clones, around 90% detected once. The J segment lost 4 bases and the V segment lost 7 bases, leaving 11 bases of the junction unmatched. Germline-derived CDR1 and CDR2 are SNHLY and FYNNEI. The CDR3 consists of 16 residues. This clone was observed a few times.

The clonotype comes from a woman younger than 30 who had recovered from COVID-19. The rearrangement joins TRBV2 to TRBJ2-1; TRBD2 matches at 9 bases. The sample taken for sequencing was PBMCs or T cells enriched from blood (not recorded which). CDR3 bases: TGTGCCAGCACCCCCCCGAGCGGGGGGTCTTACAATGAGCAGTTCTTC. Encoded protein: CASTPPSGGSYNEQFF.